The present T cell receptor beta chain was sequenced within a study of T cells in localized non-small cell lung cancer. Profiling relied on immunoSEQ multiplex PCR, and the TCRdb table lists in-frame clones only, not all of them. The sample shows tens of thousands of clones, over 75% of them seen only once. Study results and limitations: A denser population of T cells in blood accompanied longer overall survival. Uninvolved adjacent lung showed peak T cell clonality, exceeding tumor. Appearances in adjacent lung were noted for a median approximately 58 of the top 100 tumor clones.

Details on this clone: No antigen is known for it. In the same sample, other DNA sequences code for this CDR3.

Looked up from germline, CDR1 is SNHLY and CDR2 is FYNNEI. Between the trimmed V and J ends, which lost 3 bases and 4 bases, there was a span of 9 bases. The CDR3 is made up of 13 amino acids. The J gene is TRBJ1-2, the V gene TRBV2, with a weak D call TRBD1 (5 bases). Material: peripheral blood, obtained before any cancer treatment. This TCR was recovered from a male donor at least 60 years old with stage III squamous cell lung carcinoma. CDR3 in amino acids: CASSDPGRYGYTF. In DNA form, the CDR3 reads TGTGCCAGCAGTGACCCAGGGCGCTATGGCTACACCTTC.